Presented here are 30 T cell receptor beta chains from one specimen sequenced in a study of regulatory T cells in long-lasting Graves disease. To make TCR beta libraries, researchers used iRepertoire HTBI primers and Arm-PCR of CDR3 regions. TCRdb independently ran MiXCR on the multiplex PCR reads; one entry per CDR3 protein. The profile shows a few hundred thousand distinct CDR3 sequences, 20% to 25% of them singletons. The time point is: persistent/refractory GD, antithyroid drugs over 5 years with positive TRAb. PBMC-extracted RNA yielded the TCR library. Here the sequenced sample was peripheral blood mononuclear cells (PBMCs), taken when the disease was refractory, from a patient treated with antithyroid drugs. All receptors come from a female donor with Graves disease.

The chain carries TRBV7-2 and TRBJ2-1; 8 bases are shared with TRBD2. Unmatched junction bases numbered 9, after V lost 0 bases and J lost 8 bases. The CDR3 consists of 16 residues. Germline CDR1 is SGHTA and CDR2 is FQGNSA. The DNA for the CDR3 is TGTGCCAGCAGCTTAGCGCTAGCGGGTGGGGGGGATGAGCAGTTCTTC. It specifies CASSLALAGGGDEQFF.

This clonotype was seen repeatedly, ten times or more. This chain joins TRBV28 and TRBJ1-5, with 7 bases fitting TRBD1. The germline gives CDR1 MDHEN, CDR2 SYDVKM. The CDR3 runs 15 residues. The ends lost 5 bases at V and 1 base at J; junction bases unmatched: 5. This CDR3 is CASSPGTASNQPQHF. DNA for the CDR3: TGTGCCAGCAGTCCCGGGACAGCGAGCAATCAGCCCCAGCATTTT.

This clonotype has only a few counts. The rearrangement joins TRBV7-3 to TRBJ2-2, with 10 bases matching TRBD1. With V trimmed by 4 bases and J by 4 bases, 9 bases remained unmatched. CDR3 length: 17 residues. Germline V gene sequence: CDR1 SGHTA, CDR2 FQGTGA. The CDR3 sequence is CASSSQTGGSGTGELFF. In DNA form, the CDR3 reads TGTGCCAGCAGCTCCCAGACAGGGGGCTCGGGCACCGGGGAGCTGTTTTTT.

V and J are TRBV27 and TRBJ2-3, with D possibly TRBD1 on 5 matching bases. Trimming took off 5 bases at V and 4 bases at J, with 10 bases between the two ends. The CDR3 consists of 13 residues. Germline-derived CDR1 and CDR2 are MNHEY and SMNVEV (reference sequence). CDR3: CASSPVGADTQYF. As DNA, the CDR3 is TGTGCCAGCAGTCCCGTAGGGGCAGATACGCAGTATTTT.

The table lists this clonotype with many counts. This chain uses TRBV7-8 with TRBJ1-1, with D possibly matching TRBD1 (5 bases). The V gene lost 0 bases and the J gene lost 7 bases, with 12 bases spanning the gap. There are 14 residues in the CDR3. Germline V gene sequence: CDR1 SGHVS, CDR2 FQNEAQ. In DNA, the CDR3 is TGTGCCAGCAGCTTAGCGCGGGGGATCAGTGAAGCTTTCTTT. Translating it yields CASSLARGISEAFF.

This clonotype was seen only a few times. The junction differs from germline at one of its ends, possibly a read error. The chain employs TRBV7-2 and TRBJ2-6; either TRBD1 or TRBD2 may supply D (5 bases each). Germline-derived CDR1 and CDR2 are SGHTA and FQGNSA. There are 16 residues in the CDR3. The CDR3 is CPSSNPRGAGANVLTF. CDR3 coding DNA: TGTCCCAGCAGCAATCCGCGAGGGGCTGGGGCCAACGTCCTGACTTTC.

Note on this clonotype: This is likely an artifact of a read error, given a far larger clone one base away. This chain joins TRBV7-3 and TRBJ1-2; 8 bases are a match to TRBD1. The CDR3 extends over 12 amino acids. The junction had 6 bases not matched to a gene; V was cut back by 5 bases and J by 10 bases. Germline CDR1 reads SGHTA; CDR2 reads FQGTGA. CDR3 sequence (DNA): TGTGCCAGCAGCCTGGACAGGGTTGACTACACCTTC. This codes for CASSLDRVDYTF.

This clonotype has a count of ten or more. The chain uses TRBV7-2 and TRBJ1-2, with TRBD1 matching 7 bases. This CDR3 is built from 14 residues. The V and J ends lost 4 bases and 3 bases, in that order; junction bases with no gene match: 5. The germline CDR1 and CDR2 sequences are SGHTA and FQGNSA. As DNA, the CDR3 is TGTGCCAGCAGCTCCCGAGACAGGGACTATGGCTACACCTTC. Its translation: CASSSRDRDYGYTF.

This clonotype was picked up many times. The chain uses TRBV9 and TRBJ1-1; no clear D gene. CDR3 length equals 13 residues. Per the germline V gene, CDR1 is SGDLS and CDR2 is YYNGEE. V shed 0 bases and J shed 8 bases, with 11 bases lying between them. The CDR3 nucleotides are TGTGCCAGCAGCGTAGCTTTAAGGCAGGAAGCTTTCTTT. Its protein product is CASSVALRQEAFF.

This clonotype was observed many times. The chain employs TRBV6-1 and TRBJ2-5; the D gene is possibly TRBD2 (5 bases). CDR1 and CDR2 from the germline V gene are MNHNS and SASEGT. The CDR3 is made up of 14 amino acids. V lost 5 bases to trimming and J lost 5 bases, with 15 bases between them. The CDR3 bases are TGTGCCAGCAGTCGACGGGGAAGGGAGGAGACCCAGTACTTC. The encoded protein is CASSRRGREETQYF.

The rearrangement uses TRBV2 and TRBJ2-7; 9 bases match TRBD2. Looked up from germline, CDR1 is SNHLY and CDR2 is FYNNEI. The CDR3 covers 15 residues. Germline trimming cut 8 bases from V and 2 bases from J; bases unmatched to any gene: 10. The CDR3 protein is CASSMGLAGPYEQYF. The CDR3 DNA is TGTGCCAGCTCGATGGGGCTAGCGGGACCCTACGAGCAGTACTTC.

This clonotype was found once. Given a much more abundant clone one base away, this may be a read error. V usage is TRBV6-1 and J usage is TRBJ2-2; D gene unclear. CDR1 and CDR2 (germline): MNHNS, SASEGT. The germline V and J ends were trimmed by 7 bases and 0 bases, with 9 bases remaining between them. The CDR3 extends over 14 amino acids. Here the CDR3 DNA reads TGTGCCAGCACCGAGGCCCCGAACACCGGGGAGCTGTTTTTT. Protein: CASTEAPNTGELFF.

At least ten counts were recorded for this clonotype. The J gene is TRBJ2-7, the V gene TRBV6-5; D may be TRBD1 (6 bases). Germline assignment: CDR1 MNHEY and CDR2 SVGAGI. V lost 0 bases and J lost 8, with 11 bases in between. The CDR3 consists of 13 residues. CDR3 region: CASSYSNGGKQYF. CDR3 DNA sequence: TGTGCCAGCAGTTACTCGAATGGGGGCAAGCAGTACTTC.

This clonotype has a handful of counts. J is TRBJ1-4 and V is TRBV7-2; no clear D. CDR1 and CDR2 from the germline V gene are SGHTA and FQGNSA. The ends were cut back, 5 bases at V and 8 bases at J, with 9 bases in the middle. This CDR3 is built from 12 residues. CDR3 bases: TGTGCCAGCAGCCAAGGGAGGGAAAAACTGTTTTTT. It codes for CASSQGREKLFF.

This clonotype was seen at least ten times. The chain carries TRBV13 and TRBJ2-1, with a possible D match to TRBD1 (5 bases). The CDR3 contains 16 residues. Looked up from germline, CDR1 is PRHDT and CDR2 is FYEKMQ (reference sequence). V was pared by 4 bases and J by 0 bases, with 13 bases between. The CDR3 is CASSSVQESSYNEQFF. The CDR3 bases are TGTGCCAGCAGCTCCGTACAGGAGAGCTCCTACAATGAGCAGTTCTTC.

This clonotype came up many times. The gene calls are TRBV2 and TRBJ1-1, with D perhaps TRBD1 (6 bases). Germline V gene data show CDR1 as SNHLY and CDR2 as FYNNEI. V was trimmed by 6 bases and J by 0 bases, leaving 14 bases between them. The CDR3 is made up of 15 amino acids. CDR3 bases: TGTGCCAGCAGCGTTAGACGGGACATGAACACTGAAGCTTTCTTT. Residues: CASSVRRDMNTEAFF.

This clonotype was picked up many times. CDR3 residues: CASRLSRETQYF. The CDR3 bases are TGTGCCAGCAGGCTATCCCGGGAGACCCAGTACTTC. This chain links TRBV6-1 with TRBJ2-5; D is ambiguous. V shed 6 bases and J shed 5 bases, with 10 bases lying between them. This CDR3 has 12 amino acids. Per the germline V gene, CDR1 is MNHNS and CDR2 is SASEGT.

The chain links TRBV28 to TRBJ1-5; TRBD1 might be the D (5 bases). The CDR3 runs 16 residues. V shed 5 bases and J shed 2 bases, with 16 bases lying between them. Germline V gene data show CDR1 as MDHEN and CDR2 as SYDVKM. CDR3 loop: CASSPLAGGGNQPQHF. CDR3 nucleotide sequence: TGTGCCAGCAGTCCCCTGGCCGGGGGAGGCAATCAGCCCCAGCATTTT.

This clonotype showed up many times. This rearrangement joins TRBV6-1 to TRBJ2-5; 8 bases line up with TRBD1. Per the germline V gene, CDR1 is MNHNS and CDR2 is SASEGT. The CDR3 spans 15 residues. V shed 7 bases, J shed 3 bases, and the junction held 10 bases outside the gene matches. The CDR3 coding sequence is TGTGCCAGCACTGACAGGGGCCTCGGAGAAGAGACCCAGTACTTC. It translates to CASTDRGLGEETQYF.

The gene calls are TRBV5-1 and TRBJ1-1; the match to TRBD1 covers 10 bases. The germline gives CDR1 SGHRS, CDR2 YFSETQ. V trimming: 4 bases; J trimming: 7 bases; junction bases outside the gene matches: 13. This CDR3 region has 16 residues. Written as DNA, the CDR3 is TGCGCCAGCAGCCACCTGGGGGGACAGGGGTTGGTTGAAGCTTTCTTT. It encodes CASSHLGGQGLVEAFF.

V gene TRBV20-1 combines with J gene TRBJ2-5, with 8 bases fitting TRBD1. V shed 5 bases, J shed 2 bases, and the junction held 4 bases outside the gene matches. CDR1 and CDR2 (germline): DFQATT, SNEGSKA (reference sequence). CDR3 length: 13 residues. The CDR3 bases are TGCAGTGCTCCGGGACAGGAGCAAGAGACCCAGTACTTC. Translating gives CSAPGQEQETQYF.

This clonotype was seen repeatedly, ten times or more. The rearrangement joins TRBV2 to TRBJ1-2; unclear D gene. CDR1 and CDR2 (germline): SNHLY, FYNNEI. The CDR3 consists of 14 residues. Trimming left V 1 base short and J 8 bases short, with 14 bases between. In nucleotides, the CDR3 is TGTGCCAGCAGTGAAGTGGAGGTTCTGAGAGGCTACACCTTC. Encoded protein: CASSEVEVLRGYTF.

In its sample, this clonotype was seen many times. J is TRBJ2-7 and V is TRBV24-1; no clear D. V was pared by 9 bases and J by 3 bases, with 11 bases between. The CDR3 is made up of 12 amino acids. Germline CDR1 reads KGHDR; CDR2 reads SFDVKD. CDR3 amino acids: CATPRHHYEQYF. The CDR3 DNA sequence: TGTGCCACCCCTAGACACCACTACGAGCAGTACTTC.

This clonotype was found a few times. This chain links TRBV7-2 with TRBJ2-2, with D hard to call. The germline gives CDR1 SGHTA, CDR2 FQGNSA. CDR3 length: 15 amino acids. Trimming stripped 7 bases from V and 3 bases from J, with 15 bases between. The CDR3 here is CASTRRQSYTGELFF. In nucleotides, the CDR3 is TGTGCCAGCACGCGTCGACAATCCTACACCGGGGAGCTGTTTTTT.

This clonotype was found a few times. J is TRBJ2-1 and V is TRBV10-3, with D tentatively TRBD2 (5 bases). The V gene lost 6 bases and the J gene lost 6 bases, with 12 bases spanning the gap. The CDR3 covers 13 residues. Per germline, CDR1 ENHRY and CDR2 SYGVKD. CDR3: CAISRTLSNEQFF. The CDR3 nucleotides are TGTGCCATCAGCCGGACTCTCTCCAATGAGCAGTTCTTC.

The chain is built from TRBV7-9 and TRBJ1-1; the match to TRBD1 covers 8 bases. CDR1 is SEHNR, CDR2 FQNEAQ, per germline (reference sequence). The CDR3 is 15 amino acids. The trim removed 1 base at V and 0 bases at J, leaving 1 base unmatched. This CDR3 is CASSLGDRMNTEAFF. DNA for the CDR3: TGTGCCAGCAGCTTAGGGGACAGGATGAACACTGAAGCTTTCTTT.

This clonotype has a count of ten or more. This chain joins TRBV7-8 and TRBJ2-7, with TRBD2 matching 9 bases. Germline-derived CDR1 and CDR2 are SGHVS and FQNEAQ. Germline trimming cut 5 bases from V and 3 bases from J; bases unmatched to any gene: 2. This CDR3 spans 13 amino acids. The DNA of the CDR3 is TGTGCCAGCAGCGTTAGCGGGGGCTACGAGCAGTACTTC. This translates into CASSVSGGYEQYF.

There are many counts of this clonotype. The genes are TRBV6-1 and TRBJ2-5; D may be TRBD2 (5 bases). This CDR3 comprises 13 residues. V lost 6 bases to trimming and J lost 5 bases, with 13 bases between them. Germline values: CDR1 MNHNS, CDR2 SASEGT. This CDR3 reads CASSEDWWETQYF. The CDR3 region has the DNA TGTGCCAGCAGCGAGGACTGGTGGGAGACCCAGTACTTC.

V and J are TRBV6-5 and TRBJ2-7; D is uncertain. In germline, CDR1 is MNHEY, CDR2 SVGAGI. With 3 bases removed from V and 4 bases from J, the gap between germline ends came to 16 bases. CDR3 length: 15 residues. The CDR3 DNA follows: TGTGCCAGCAGTTATTTTAGGTCGGAGTTTTACGAGCAGTACTTC. Translation gives CASSYFRSEFYEQYF.

This clonotype came up a few times. The chain employs TRBV6-1 and TRBJ2-7, with TRBD1 matching 8 bases. The J call is uncertain, as TRBJ2-1 better fits the DNA end. This CDR3 contains 16 residues. Germline CDR1 and CDR2: MNHNS and SASEGT. The CDR3 nucleotides read TGTGCCAGCAGATTCGTCGACAGGGGACCCTACAATGAGCAGTTCTTC. Translated: CASRFVDRGPYNEQFF.